The source of this T cell receptor (beta chain) is a study of T cell responses to AZD1222 COVID-19 vaccine. Study summary: Second-dose timings of about 4 or about 12 weeks were pooled.

The table came from immunoSEQ multiplex PCR; TCRdb's copy has only in-frame clones and leaves some out. Here the sample spans about 190,000 clones, approximately 92% being singletons. Whole-study findings and limits: As reported, nearly half of all spike-specific TCRs target variant regions that are unmutated. After two AZD1222 doses, spike-specific TCR breadth and depth rose versus day 0. The span of vaccine-associated CD4 TCRs extended across spike, with dominance at 160-218 and 743-854.

The CDR3 extends over 14 amino acids. V gave up 6 bases and J gave up 5 bases; unmatched junction bases: 4. Per germline, CDR1 MNHEY and CDR2 SVGAGI. This clone came up once. Its target is not known. The chain has TRBV6-5 and TRBJ1-6; 7 nucleotides align to TRBD1. Source: peripheral blood, taken on day 0 of AZD1222 vaccination. The source of this sequence is an adult in good health. The chain's CDR3 is CASRPGTDNSPLHF. The DNA for the CDR3 is TGTGCCAGCAGGCCCGGGACAGATAATTCACCCCTCCACTTT.